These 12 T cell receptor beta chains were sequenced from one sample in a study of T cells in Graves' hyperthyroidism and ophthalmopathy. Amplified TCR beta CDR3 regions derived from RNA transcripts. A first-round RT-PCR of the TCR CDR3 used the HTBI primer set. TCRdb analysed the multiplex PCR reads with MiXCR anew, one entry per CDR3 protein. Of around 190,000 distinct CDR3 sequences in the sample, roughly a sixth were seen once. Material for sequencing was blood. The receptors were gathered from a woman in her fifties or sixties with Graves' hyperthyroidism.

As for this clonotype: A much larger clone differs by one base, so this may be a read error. CDR3 sequence reads: CASSFWGSKAQETQYF. CDR3 DNA: TGTGCCAGCAGTTTCTGGGGGTCGAAAGCACAAGAGACCCAGTACTTC. The V call is TRBV28, the J call TRBJ2-5; D possibly uses TRBD1 or TRBD2 (5 bases each). The ends were cut back, 3 bases at V and 2 bases at J, with 16 bases in the middle. Germline V gene lookup returns CDR1 MDHEN and CDR2 SYDVKM. This CDR3 has 16 residues.

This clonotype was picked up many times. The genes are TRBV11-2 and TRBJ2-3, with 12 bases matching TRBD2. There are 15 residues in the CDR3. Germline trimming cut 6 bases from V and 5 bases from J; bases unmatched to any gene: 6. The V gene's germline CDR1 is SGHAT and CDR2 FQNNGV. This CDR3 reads CASRRLAGVKDTQYF. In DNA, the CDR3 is TGTGCCAGCAGACGACTAGCGGGAGTGAAAGATACGCAGTATTTT.

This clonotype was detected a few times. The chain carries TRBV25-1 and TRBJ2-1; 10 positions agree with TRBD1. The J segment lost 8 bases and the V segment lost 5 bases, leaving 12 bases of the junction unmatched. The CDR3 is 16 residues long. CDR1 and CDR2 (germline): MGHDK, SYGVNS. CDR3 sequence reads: CASSPRDRGFNDEQFF. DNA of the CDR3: TGTGCCAGCAGTCCTCGGGACAGGGGTTTTAATGATGAGCAGTTCTTC. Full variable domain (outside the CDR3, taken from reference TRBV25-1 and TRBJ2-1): EADIYQTPRYLVIGTGKKITLECSQTMGHDKMYWYQQDPGMELHLIHYSYGVNSTEKGDLSSESTVSRIRTEHFPLTLESARPSHTSQYLCASSPRDRGFNDEQFFGPGTRLTVL.

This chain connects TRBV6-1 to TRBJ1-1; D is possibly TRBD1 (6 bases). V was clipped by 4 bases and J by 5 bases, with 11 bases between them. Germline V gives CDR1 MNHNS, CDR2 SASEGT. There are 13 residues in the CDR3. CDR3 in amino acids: CASSGRGRTEAFF. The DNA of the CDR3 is TGTGCCAGCAGTGGCAGGGGTAGGACTGAAGCTTTCTTT.

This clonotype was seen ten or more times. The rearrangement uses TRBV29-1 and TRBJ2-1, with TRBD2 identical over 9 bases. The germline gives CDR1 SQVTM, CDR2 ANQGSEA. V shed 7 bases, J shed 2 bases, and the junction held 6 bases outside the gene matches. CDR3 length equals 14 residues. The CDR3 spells CSAVTSGTYNEQFF. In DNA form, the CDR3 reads TGCAGCGCCGTGACTAGCGGAACCTACAATGAGCAGTTCTTC.

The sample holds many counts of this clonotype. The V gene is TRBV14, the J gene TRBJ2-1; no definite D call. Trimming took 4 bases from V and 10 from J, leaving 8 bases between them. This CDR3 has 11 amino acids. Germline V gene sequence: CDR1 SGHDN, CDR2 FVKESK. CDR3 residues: CASSRVREQFF. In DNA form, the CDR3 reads TGTGCCAGCAGCCGAGTGCGGGAGCAGTTCTTC.

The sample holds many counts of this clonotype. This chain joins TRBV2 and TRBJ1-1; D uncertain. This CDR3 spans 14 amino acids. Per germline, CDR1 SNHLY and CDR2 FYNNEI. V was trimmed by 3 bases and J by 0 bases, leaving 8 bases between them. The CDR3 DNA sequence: TGTGCCAGCAGTGACCCGCGGGTGAACACTGAAGCTTTCTTT. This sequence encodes CASSDPRVNTEAFF.

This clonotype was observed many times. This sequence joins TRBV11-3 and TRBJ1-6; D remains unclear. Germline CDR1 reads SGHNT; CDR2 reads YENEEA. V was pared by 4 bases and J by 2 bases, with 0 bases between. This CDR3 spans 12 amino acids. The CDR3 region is CASSSYNSPLHF. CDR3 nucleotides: TGTGCCAGCAGCTCCTATAATTCACCCCTCCACTTT. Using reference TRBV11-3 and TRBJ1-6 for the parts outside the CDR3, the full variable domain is EAGVVQSPRYKIIEKKQPVAFWCNPISGHNTLYWYLQNLGQGPELLIRYENEEAVDDSQLPKDRFSAERLKGVDSTLKIQPAELGDSAVYLCASSSYNSPLHFGNGTRLTVT.

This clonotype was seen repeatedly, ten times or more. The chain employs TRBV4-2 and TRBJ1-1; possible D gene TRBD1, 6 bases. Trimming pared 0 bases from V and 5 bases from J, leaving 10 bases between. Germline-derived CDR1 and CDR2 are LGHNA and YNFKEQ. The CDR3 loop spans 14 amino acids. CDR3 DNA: TGTGCCAGCAGCCAAGACAGAGGGGGGACTGAAGCTTTCTTT. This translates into CASSQDRGGTEAFF.

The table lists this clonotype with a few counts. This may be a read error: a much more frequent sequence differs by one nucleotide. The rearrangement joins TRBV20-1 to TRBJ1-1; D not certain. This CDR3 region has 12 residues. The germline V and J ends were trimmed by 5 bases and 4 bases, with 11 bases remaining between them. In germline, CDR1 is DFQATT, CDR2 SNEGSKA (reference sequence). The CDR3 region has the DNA TGCAGTGCTGGGGATTTGAGCACTGAAGCTTTCTTT. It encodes CSAGDLSTEAFF.

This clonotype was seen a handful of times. The CDR3 here is CASSWGGGSYEQYF. In DNA, the CDR3 is TGCGCCAGCAGCTGGGGCGGGGGCTCCTACGAGCAGTACTTC. J is TRBJ2-7 and V is TRBV5-1; 7 bases are shared with TRBD2. This CDR3 is built from 14 residues. The V gene end was trimmed by 3 bases and the J gene end by 0 bases; junction bases not matched to a gene: 3. Germline loops: CDR1 SGHRS, CDR2 YFSETQ.

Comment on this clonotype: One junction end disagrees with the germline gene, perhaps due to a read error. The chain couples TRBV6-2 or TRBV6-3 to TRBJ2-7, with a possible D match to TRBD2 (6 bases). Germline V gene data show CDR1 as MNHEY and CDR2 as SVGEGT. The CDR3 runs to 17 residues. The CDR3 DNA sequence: TGTGCCAGCAGTCACTCCCCCACTAGCTACTGGGATTACGAGCAGTACTTC. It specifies CASSHSPTSYWDYEQYF.